Presented here are 3 T cell receptor beta chains from one specimen sequenced in a study of blood T cell repertoires in COVID-19. The repertoire was sequenced with immunoSEQ multiplex PCR; TCRdb's copy has only in-frame clones and lacks some. The sample has roughly 200,000 clones; 80% to 90% are singletons. Material for sequencing was peripheral blood. The receptors were gathered from a woman older than 75 with COVID-19, enrolled during active disease.

The chain is built from TRBV3-1 (or the pseudogene TRBV3-2) and TRBJ2-5, with D unresolved. The germline V and J ends were trimmed by 4 bases and 5 bases, with 8 bases remaining between them. Germline CDR1 LGHDT, CDR2 YNNKEL (reference sequence). The length of the CDR3 is 12 residues. The CDR3 DNA reads as TGTGCCAGCAGCCCCTTAGATGAGACCCAGTACTTC. Translation gives CASSPLDETQYF.

The gene calls are TRBV3-1 (or the pseudogene TRBV3-2) and TRBJ1-6; D gene unclear. V lost 1 base and J lost 14, with 18 bases in between. The CDR3 covers 15 residues. Germline V gene data show CDR1 as LGHDT and CDR2 as YNNKEL (reference sequence). The CDR3: CASSQGSPSQFSLHF. The CDR3 DNA follows: TGTGCCAGCAGCCAAGGCAGTCCTAGTCAGTTTTCCCTCCACTTT.

V usage is TRBV28 and J usage is TRBJ1-2; D remains ambiguous. Trimming cost V 5 bases and J 7 bases, with 8 bases left between them. The CDR3 runs 11 residues. The germline V gene has CDR1 MDHEN and CDR2 SYDVKM. CDR3 residues: CASSLLSGYTF. The CDR3 DNA sequence: TGTGCCAGCAGTCTCCTTAGTGGCTACACCTTC.